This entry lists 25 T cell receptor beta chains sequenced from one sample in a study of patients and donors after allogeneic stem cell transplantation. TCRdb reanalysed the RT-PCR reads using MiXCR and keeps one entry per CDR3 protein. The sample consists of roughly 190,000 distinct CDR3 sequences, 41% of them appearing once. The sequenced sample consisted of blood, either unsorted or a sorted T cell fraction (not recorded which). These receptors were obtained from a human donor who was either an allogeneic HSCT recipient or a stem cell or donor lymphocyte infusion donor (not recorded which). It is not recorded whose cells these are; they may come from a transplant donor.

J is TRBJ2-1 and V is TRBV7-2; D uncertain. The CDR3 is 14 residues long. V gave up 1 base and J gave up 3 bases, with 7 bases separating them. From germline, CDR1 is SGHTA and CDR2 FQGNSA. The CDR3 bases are TGTGCCAGCAGCTTAGGGGCAGACTACAATGAGCAGTTCTTC. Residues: CASSLGADYNEQFF.

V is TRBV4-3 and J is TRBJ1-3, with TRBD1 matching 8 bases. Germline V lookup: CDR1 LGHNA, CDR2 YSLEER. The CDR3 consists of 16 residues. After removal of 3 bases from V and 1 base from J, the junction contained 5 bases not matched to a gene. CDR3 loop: CASSQTGVGSGNTIYF. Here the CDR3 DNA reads TGCGCCAGCAGCCAGACAGGGGTTGGATCTGGAAACACCATATATTTT.

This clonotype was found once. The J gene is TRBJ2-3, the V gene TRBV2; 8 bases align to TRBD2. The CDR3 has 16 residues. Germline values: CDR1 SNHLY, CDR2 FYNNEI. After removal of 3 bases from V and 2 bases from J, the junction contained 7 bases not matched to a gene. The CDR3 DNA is TGTGCCAGCAGTGACTCCAATAGCGGGGCCACAGATACGCAGTATTTT. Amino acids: CASSDSNSGATDTQYF.

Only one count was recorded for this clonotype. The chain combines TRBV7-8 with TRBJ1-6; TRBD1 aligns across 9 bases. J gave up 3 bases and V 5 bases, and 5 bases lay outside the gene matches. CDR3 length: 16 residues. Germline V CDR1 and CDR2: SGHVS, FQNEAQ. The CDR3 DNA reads TGTGCCAGCAGCCTCCGGGACAGGGTCTATAATTCACCCCTCCACTTT. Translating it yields CASSLRDRVYNSPLHF.

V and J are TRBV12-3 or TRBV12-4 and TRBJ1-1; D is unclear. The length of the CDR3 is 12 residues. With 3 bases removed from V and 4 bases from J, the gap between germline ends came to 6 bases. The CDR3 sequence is CASSFAGTEAFF. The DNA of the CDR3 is TGTGCCAGCAGTTTTGCGGGCACTGAAGCTTTCTTT.

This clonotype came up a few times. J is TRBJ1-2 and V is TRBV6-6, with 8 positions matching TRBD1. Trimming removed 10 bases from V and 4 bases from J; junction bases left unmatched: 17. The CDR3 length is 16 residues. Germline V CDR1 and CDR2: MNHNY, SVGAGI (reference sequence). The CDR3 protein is CATVQSMGQALYGYTF. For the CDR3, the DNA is TGTGCCACCGTACAATCCATGGGACAGGCACTCTATGGCTACACCTTC.

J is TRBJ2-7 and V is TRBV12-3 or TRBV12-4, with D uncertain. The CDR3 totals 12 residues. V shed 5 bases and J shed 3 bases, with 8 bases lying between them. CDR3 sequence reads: CASSTSNYEQYF. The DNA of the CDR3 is TGTGCCAGCAGTACGTCCAACTACGAGCAGTACTTC.

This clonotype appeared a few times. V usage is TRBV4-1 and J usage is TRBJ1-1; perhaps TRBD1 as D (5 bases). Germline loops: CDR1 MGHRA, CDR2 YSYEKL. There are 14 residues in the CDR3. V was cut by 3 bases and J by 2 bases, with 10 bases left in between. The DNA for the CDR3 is TGCGCCAGCAGCCAGATGGGGGGTAACACTGAAGCTTTCTTT. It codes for CASSQMGGNTEAFF.

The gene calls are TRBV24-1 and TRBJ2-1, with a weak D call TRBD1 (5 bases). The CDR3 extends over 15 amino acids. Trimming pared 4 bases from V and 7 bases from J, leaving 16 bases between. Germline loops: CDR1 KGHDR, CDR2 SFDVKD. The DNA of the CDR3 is TGTGCCACCAGTGAACTAAGGGGCGGCTTTAATGAGCAGTTCTTC. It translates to CATSELRGGFNEQFF.

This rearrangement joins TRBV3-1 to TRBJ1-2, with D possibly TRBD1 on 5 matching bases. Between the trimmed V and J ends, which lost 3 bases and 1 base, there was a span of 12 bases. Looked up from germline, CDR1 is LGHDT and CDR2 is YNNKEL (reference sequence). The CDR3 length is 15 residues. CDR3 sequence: CASSQATAFNYGYTF. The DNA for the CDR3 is TGTGCCAGCAGCCAGGCGACAGCCTTTAACTATGGCTACACCTTC.

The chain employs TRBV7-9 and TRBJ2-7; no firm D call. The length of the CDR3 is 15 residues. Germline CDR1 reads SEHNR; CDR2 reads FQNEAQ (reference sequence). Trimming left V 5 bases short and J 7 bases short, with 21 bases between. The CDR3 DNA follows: TGTGCCAGCAGCGCCCTAATGGCACCTCACCCAGAGCAGTACTTC. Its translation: CASSALMAPHPEQYF.

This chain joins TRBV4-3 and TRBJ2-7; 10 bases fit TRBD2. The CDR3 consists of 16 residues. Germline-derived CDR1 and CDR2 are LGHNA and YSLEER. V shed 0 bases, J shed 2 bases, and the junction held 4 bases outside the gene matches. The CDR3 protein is CASSQDRTSGPYEQYF. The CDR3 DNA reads TGCGCCAGCAGCCAAGATAGGACTAGCGGACCCTACGAGCAGTACTTC.

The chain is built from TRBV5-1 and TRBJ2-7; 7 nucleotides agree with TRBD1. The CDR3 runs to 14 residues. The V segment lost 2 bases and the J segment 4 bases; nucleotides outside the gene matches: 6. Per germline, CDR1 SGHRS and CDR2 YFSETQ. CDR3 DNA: TGCGCCAGCAGCTTATTACTCAGGGGGTACGAGCAGTACTTC. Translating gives CASSLLLRGYEQYF.

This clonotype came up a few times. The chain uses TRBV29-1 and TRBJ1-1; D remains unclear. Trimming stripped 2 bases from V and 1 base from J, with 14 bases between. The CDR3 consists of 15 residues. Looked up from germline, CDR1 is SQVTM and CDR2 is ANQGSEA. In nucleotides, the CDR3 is TGCAGCGTTGAACCCTTAGGGAGTTCGAACACTGAAGCTTTCTTT. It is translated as CSVEPLGSSNTEAFF.

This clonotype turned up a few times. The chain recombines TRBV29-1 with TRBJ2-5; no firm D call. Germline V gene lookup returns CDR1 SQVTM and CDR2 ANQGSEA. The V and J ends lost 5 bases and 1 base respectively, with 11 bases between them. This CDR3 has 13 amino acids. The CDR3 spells CSVRTDLQETQYF. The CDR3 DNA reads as TGCAGCGTTAGAACAGACCTCCAAGAGACCCAGTACTTC. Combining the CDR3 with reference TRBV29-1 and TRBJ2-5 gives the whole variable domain SAVISQKPSRDICQRGTSLTIQCQVDSQVTMMFWYRQQPGQSLTLIATANQGSEATYESGFVIDKFPISRPNLTFSTLTVSNMSPEDSSIYLCSVRTDLQETQYFGPGTRLLVL.

The CDR3 nucleotides are TGTGCCAGCAGCTTGAGGAACAATCAGCCCCAGCATTTT. This translates into CASSLRNNQPQHF. The chain links TRBV5-6 to TRBJ1-5; D is undetermined. Looked up from germline, CDR1 is SGHDT and CDR2 is YYEEEE. There are 13 residues in the CDR3. Trimming removed 1 base at V and 3 bases at J, with 5 bases between.

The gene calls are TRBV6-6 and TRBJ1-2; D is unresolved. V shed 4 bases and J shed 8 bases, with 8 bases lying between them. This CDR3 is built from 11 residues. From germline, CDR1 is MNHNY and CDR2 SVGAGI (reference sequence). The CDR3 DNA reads TGTGCCAGCAGTTCGGGGATCGGCTACACCTTC. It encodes CASSSGIGYTF.

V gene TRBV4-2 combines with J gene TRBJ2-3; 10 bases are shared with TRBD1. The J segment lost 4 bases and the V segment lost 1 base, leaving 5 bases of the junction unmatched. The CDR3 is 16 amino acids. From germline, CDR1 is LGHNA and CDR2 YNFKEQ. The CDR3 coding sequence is TGTGCCAGCAGCCAAGGACAGGGGGCGCGGGCAGATACGCAGTATTTT. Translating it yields CASSQGQGARADTQYF.

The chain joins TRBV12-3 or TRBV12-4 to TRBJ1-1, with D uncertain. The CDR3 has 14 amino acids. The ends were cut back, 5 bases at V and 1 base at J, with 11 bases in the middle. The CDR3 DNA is TGTGCCAGCAGTCGACCCCGGAGGAACACTGAAGCTTTCTTT. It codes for CASSRPRRNTEAFF.

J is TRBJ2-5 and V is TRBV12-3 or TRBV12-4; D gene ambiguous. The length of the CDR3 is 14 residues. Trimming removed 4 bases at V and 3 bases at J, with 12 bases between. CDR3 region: CASSSIALEETQYF. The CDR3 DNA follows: TGTGCCAGCAGTTCCATCGCCTTAGAAGAGACCCAGTACTTC.

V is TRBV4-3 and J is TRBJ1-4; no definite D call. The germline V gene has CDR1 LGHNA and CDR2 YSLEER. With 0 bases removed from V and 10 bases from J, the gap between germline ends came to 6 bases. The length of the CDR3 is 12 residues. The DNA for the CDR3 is TGCGCCAGCAGCCAAGAAACGGGAAAACTGTTTTTT. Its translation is CASSQETGKLFF.

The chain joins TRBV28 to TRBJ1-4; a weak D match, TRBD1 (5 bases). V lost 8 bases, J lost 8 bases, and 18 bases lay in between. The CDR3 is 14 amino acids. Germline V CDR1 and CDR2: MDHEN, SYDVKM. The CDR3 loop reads CASHREARGEKLFF. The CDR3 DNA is TGTGCCAGCCATCGAGAGGCTAGGGGCGAAAAACTGTTTTTT.

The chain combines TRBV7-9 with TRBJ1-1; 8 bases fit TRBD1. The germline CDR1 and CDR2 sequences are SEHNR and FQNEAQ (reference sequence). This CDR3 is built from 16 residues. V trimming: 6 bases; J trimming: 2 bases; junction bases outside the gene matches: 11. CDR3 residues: CASSPSPGQVNTEAFF. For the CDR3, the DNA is TGTGCCAGCAGTCCATCCCCGGGACAGGTTAACACTGAAGCTTTCTTT.

The CDR3 DNA reads TGCGCCAGCAGGACGGGAGAAAGGACCCAGTACTTC. This translates into CASRTGERTQYF. The chain couples TRBV5-1 to TRBJ2-5; D possibly corresponds to TRBD2 (6 bases). CDR1 SGHRS and CDR2 YFSETQ come from the germline V gene. This CDR3 has 12 residues. With 5 bases removed from V and 7 bases from J, the gap between germline ends came to 12 bases.

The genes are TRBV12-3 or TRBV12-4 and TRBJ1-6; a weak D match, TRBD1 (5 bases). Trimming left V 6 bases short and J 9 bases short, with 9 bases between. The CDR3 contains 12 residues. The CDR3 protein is CASSMGGSPLHF. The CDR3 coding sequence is TGTGCCAGCAGCATGGGGGGTTCACCCCTCCACTTT.